This entry lists 29 T cell receptor beta chains sequenced from one sample in a study of blood T cell repertoires in COVID-19. TCRdb keeps only in-frame clones here, not all; method: immunoSEQ multiplex PCR. The sample contains about 410,000 clones, about 88% of which appear only once. The sequenced sample was peripheral blood. The source is a woman between 35 and 50 years old with COVID-19, enrolled during active disease.

The chain carries TRBV5-1 and TRBJ2-2, with a tentative D call TRBD1 (5 bases). This CDR3 comprises 16 residues. Germline values: CDR1 SGHRS, CDR2 YFSETQ. The ends were cut back, 4 bases at V and 1 base at J, with 14 bases in the middle. CDR3 sequence (DNA): TGCGCCAGCAGCGTAGCAGGGATTTTGAACACCGGGGAGCTGTTTTTT. This gives the protein CASSVAGILNTGELFF.

The V call is TRBV9, the J call TRBJ2-5; TRBD2 aligns across 9 bases. This CDR3 comprises 16 residues. Germline CDR1 reads SGDLS; CDR2 reads YYNGEE. Trimming at V came to 1 base and at J to 1 base, leaving 5 bases not matched to a gene. Written as DNA, the CDR3 is TGTGCCAGCAGCGTATCTCAGCGGGAGGTCCAAGAGACCCAGTACTTC. Translation gives CASSVSQREVQETQYF.

The V call is TRBV3-1 (or the pseudogene TRBV3-2), the J call TRBJ2-5, with unresolved D. This CDR3 is 11 amino acids long. The germline V gene encodes CDR1 LGHDT and CDR2 YNNKEL (reference sequence). The V end lost 2 bases, the J end lost 5 bases, and 3 bases lay between the germline ends. Here the CDR3 reads CASSQLETQYF. In DNA, the CDR3 is TGTGCCAGCAGCCAACTCGAGACCCAGTACTTC.

The chain uses TRBV10-3 and TRBJ1-1, with D perhaps matching TRBD1 (6 bases). The CDR3 covers 18 residues. CDR1 is ENHRY and CDR2 is SYGVKD in the germline V gene. Between the trimmed V and J ends, which lost 6 bases and 0 bases, there was a span of 23 bases. This chain's CDR3 is CAIRENRVLGSLNTEAFF. The CDR3 region has the DNA TGTGCCATCAGGGAAAACAGGGTCTTGGGTAGTCTGAACACTGAAGCTTTCTTT.

The genes are TRBV28 and TRBJ2-3; TRBD2 matches at 7 bases. The V gene end was trimmed by 1 base and the J gene end by 4 bases; junction bases not matched to a gene: 5. The germline CDR1 and CDR2 sequences are MDHEN and SYDVKM. The CDR3 spans 15 residues. Written as DNA, the CDR3 is TGTGCCAGCAGTTTATATCGCGGGAGAGCAGATACGCAGTATTTT. Translating gives CASSLYRGRADTQYF.

The rearrangement links TRBV29-1 to TRBJ1-2; the D gene is possibly TRBD1 (5 bases). CDR3 length: 12 residues. CDR1 and CDR2 from the germline V gene are SQVTM and ANQGSEA. The V gene lost 3 bases and the J gene lost 6 bases, with 11 bases spanning the gap. Here the CDR3 DNA reads TGCAGCGTTGATCGGACAAGGCATGGCTACACCTTC. This encodes CSVDRTRHGYTF.

This clone was found a few times. J is TRBJ1-5 and V is TRBV30; TRBD1 might be the D (5 bases). This CDR3 has 13 residues. V was clipped by 7 bases and J by 6 bases, with 16 bases between them. Germline CDR1 reads GTSNPN; CDR2 reads SVGIG (reference sequence). CDR3 nucleotide sequence: TGTGCCTTATCCGGGGGTGATAGTCAGCCCCAGCATTTT. The encoded protein is CALSGGDSQPQHF.

The V and J genes are TRBV25-1 and TRBJ2-7; tentatively, D is TRBD2 (5 bases). CDR1 is MGHDK, CDR2 SYGVNS, per germline. The CDR3 sequence is 12 residues long. Trimming cost V 4 bases and J 3 bases, with 7 bases left between them. CDR3 in DNA: TGTGCCAGCAGTGGGGGAGTCTACGAGCAGTACTTC. This gives the protein CASSGGVYEQYF.

The chain is built from TRBV5-1 and TRBJ1-1; 7 nucleotides agree with TRBD1. Germline V gene sequence: CDR1 SGHRS, CDR2 YFSETQ. The trim removed 9 bases at V and 0 bases at J, leaving 5 bases unmatched. The CDR3 loop spans 13 amino acids. The CDR3 loop is CATRGQLNTEAFF. DNA of the CDR3: TGCGCCACCAGGGGACAGTTGAACACTGAAGCTTTCTTT.

The gene calls are TRBV14 and TRBJ2-7; TRBD1 is a possible D gene (5 bases). Germline values: CDR1 SGHDN, CDR2 FVKESK. CDR3 length equals 16 residues. Deletions cut 4 bases from V and 5 bases from J, with 21 bases between. CDR3 DNA: TGTGCCAGCAGCCTCATGGCCGGCCCAGGGTCCCACGAGCAGTACTTC. Its protein is CASSLMAGPGSHEQYF.

The chain couples TRBV29-1 to TRBJ1-2, with 8 bases fitting TRBD1. V shed 1 base, J shed 4 bases, and the junction held 2 bases outside the gene matches. CDR1 and CDR2 (germline): SQVTM, ANQGSEA. The CDR3 spans 13 residues. The CDR3, as DNA: TGCAGCGTTGAAGCAGGGGGCGTCTATGGCTACACCTTC. Its protein product is CSVEAGGVYGYTF.

This rearrangement joins TRBV10-3 to TRBJ1-4; 9 bases agree with TRBD1. Germline values: CDR1 ENHRY, CDR2 SYGVKD. There are 17 residues in the CDR3. The V and J ends lost 5 bases and 2 bases, in that order; junction bases with no gene match: 9. Written as DNA, the CDR3 is TGTGCCATCAGTACCGGGACAGGGATGGGGACTAATGAAAAACTGTTTTTT. Translated: CAISTGTGMGTNEKLFF.

The genes are TRBV6-5 and TRBJ2-3; 8 bases line up with TRBD1. The length of the CDR3 is 14 residues. CDR1 and CDR2 from the germline V gene are MNHEY and SVGAGI. V lost 10 bases and J lost 1; bases outside the gene matches: 7. The CDR3 coding sequence is TGTGCCATCTCGGCGGGACAGGGCACAGATACGCAGTATTTT. Translating it yields CAISAGQGTDTQYF.

V gene TRBV6-2 or TRBV6-3 combines with J gene TRBJ2-7; D ambiguous. Trimming took off 2 bases at V and 5 bases at J, with 10 bases between the two ends. This CDR3 has 13 amino acids. CDR1 and CDR2 (germline): MNHEY, SVGEGT. This CDR3 reads CASSYGLSDEQYF. The CDR3 DNA reads TGTGCCAGCAGTTACGGGCTTTCCGACGAGCAGTACTTC.

This clone was observed a single time. This chain uses TRBV6-5 with TRBJ1-1; 7 bases fit TRBD1. Germline CDR1 MNHEY, CDR2 SVGAGI. The CDR3 runs to 15 residues. Germline trimming cut 6 bases from V and 0 bases from J; bases unmatched to any gene: 7. The CDR3 DNA reads as TGTGCCAGCAGCAAAAGGGGACAGTTGAACACTGAAGCTTTCTTT. Amino acids: CASSKRGQLNTEAFF.

The chain couples TRBV12-5 to TRBJ1-1; 11 positions match TRBD1. Germline V gene lookup returns CDR1 LGHNT and CDR2 FRNRAP. This CDR3 is 16 amino acids long. The V segment lost 5 bases and the J segment 1 base; nucleotides outside the gene matches: 6. The CDR3 is CASGRGQGVKNTEAFF. DNA for the CDR3: TGTGCTAGTGGTCGGGGACAGGGGGTTAAGAACACTGAAGCTTTCTTT.

J is TRBJ1-1 and V is TRBV25-1, with D perhaps TRBD1 (6 bases). Trimming stripped 5 bases from V and 5 bases from J, with 12 bases between. CDR3 length: 13 amino acids. The V gene's germline CDR1 is MGHDK and CDR2 SYGVNS. CDR3 in amino acids: CASSYRVGTEAFF. The CDR3 region has the DNA TGTGCCAGCAGTTACAGGGTGGGGACTGAAGCTTTCTTT.

This clone was detected once. V usage is TRBV7-3 and J usage is TRBJ2-7; 9 bases line up with TRBD1. The CDR3 length is 16 residues. The J segment lost 3 bases and the V segment lost 6 bases, leaving 12 bases of the junction unmatched. From germline, CDR1 is SGHTA and CDR2 FQGTGA. The CDR3 nucleotides are TGTGCCAGCAGTCGTGGAGACCGGGACAGGGTCTACGAGCAGTACTTC. Its protein product is CASSRGDRDRVYEQYF.

The chain uses TRBV28 and TRBJ2-5; D is unclear. V lost 2 bases and J lost 5, with 12 bases in between. The CDR3 runs 14 residues. From germline, CDR1 is MDHEN and CDR2 SYDVKM. The CDR3: CASSLNGLRETQYF. The CDR3 DNA is TGTGCCAGCAGTTTAAATGGGCTCAGGGAGACCCAGTACTTC. The full variable domain, with the rest looked up from reference TRBV28 and TRBJ2-5, is DVKVTQSSRYLVKRTGEKVFLECVQDMDHENMFWYRQDPGLGLRLIYFSYDVKMKEKGDIPEGYSVSREKKERFSLILESASTNQTSMYLCASSLNGLRETQYFGPGTRLLVL.

The chain combines TRBV7-2 with TRBJ2-4; D not certain. Germline V gene lookup returns CDR1 SGHTA and CDR2 FQGNSA. Trimming cost V 5 bases and J 3 bases, with 11 bases left between them. The CDR3 covers 14 residues. CDR3 sequence: CASSPTNLKNIQYF. CDR3 in DNA: TGTGCCAGCAGCCCAACTAACCTCAAAAACATTCAGTACTTC.

Of note for this clone: The sample contains more than one DNA sequence encoding this CDR3. The gene calls are TRBV12-3 or TRBV12-4 and TRBJ1-1; the D is unclear. V was clipped by 2 bases and J by 1 base, with 5 bases between them. This CDR3 has 13 amino acids. The chain's CDR3 is CASSLTGNTEAFF. For the CDR3, the DNA is TGTGCCAGCAGTTTAACGGGGAACACTGAAGCTTTCTTT.

V usage is TRBV19 and J usage is TRBJ1-1; 11 positions match TRBD1. From germline, CDR1 is LNHDA and CDR2 SQIVND (reference sequence). There are 15 residues in the CDR3. Germline trimming cut 8 bases from V and 3 bases from J; bases unmatched to any gene: 8. The DNA for the CDR3 is TGTGCCAGTGCGGACAGGGGGCTGGAACACACTGAAGCTTTCTTT. Encoded protein: CASADRGLEHTEAFF. The complete variable domain, with remaining parts taken from reference TRBV19 and TRBJ1-1, reads DGGITQSPKYLFRKEGQNVTLSCEQNLNHDAMYWYRQDPGQGLRLIYYSQIVNDFQKGDIAEGYSVSREKKESFPLTVTSAQKNPTAFYLCASADRGLEHTEAFFGQGTRLTVV.

The chain links TRBV9 to TRBJ2-3; TRBD2 agrees at 10 bases. The ends lost 0 bases at V and 2 bases at J; junction bases unmatched: 6. Germline CDR1 reads SGDLS; CDR2 reads YYNGEE. The length of the CDR3 is 17 residues. CDR3 coding DNA: TGTGCCAGCAGCGTAGGGCCTAGCGGGAGATCCACAGATACGCAGTATTTT. It specifies CASSVGPSGRSTDTQYF. The variable domain in full, completed from reference TRBV9 and TRBJ2-3, reads DSGVTQTPKHLITATGQRVTLRCSPRSGDLSVYWYQQSLDQGLQFLIQYYNGEERAKGNILERFSAQQFPDLHSELNLSSLELGDSALYFCASSVGPSGRSTDTQYFGPGTRLTVL.

This sequence joins TRBV11-2 and TRBJ1-1; 10 bases are a match to TRBD1. The V gene end was trimmed by 2 bases and the J gene end by 8 bases; junction bases not matched to a gene: 5. CDR1 SGHAT and CDR2 FQNNGV come from the germline V gene. CDR3 length: 14 amino acids. The CDR3 nucleotides read TGTGCCAGCAGCTTACGGACAGGGGGTGTCGAAGCTTTCTTT. Translating it yields CASSLRTGGVEAFF.

This chain connects TRBV7-2 to TRBJ2-7; D gene uncertain. With 6 bases removed from V and 2 bases from J, the gap between germline ends came to 20 bases. Germline V CDR1 and CDR2: SGHTA, FQGNSA. This CDR3 has 16 residues. The CDR3 DNA is TGTGCCAGCAGACGACACCTTTCTGACGCTACCTACGAGCAGTACTTC. Residues: CASRRHLSDATYEQYF.

The rearrangement uses TRBV19 and TRBJ2-1, with D tentatively TRBD2 (7 bases). This CDR3 is 12 amino acids long. CDR1 LNHDA and CDR2 SQIVND come from the germline V gene (reference sequence). Between the trimmed V and J ends, which lost 11 bases and 6 bases, there was a span of 14 bases. Here the CDR3 reads CASKGGGNEQFF. The DNA for the CDR3 is TGTGCCTCAAAGGGGGGGGGCAATGAGCAGTTCTTC.

This clone was counted a single time. V and J are TRBV7-2 and TRBJ2-3; weak D call: TRBD1 (5 bases). The CDR3 extends over 16 amino acids. V dropped 1 base and J dropped 1 base, with 12 bases sitting between them. Germline assignment: CDR1 SGHTA and CDR2 FQGNSA. CDR3 amino acids: CASSLGSGRGTDTQYF. CDR3 DNA: TGTGCCAGCAGCTTAGGTTCAGGCAGGGGCACAGATACGCAGTATTTT.

The rearrangement joins TRBV3-1 (or the pseudogene TRBV3-2) to TRBJ1-1, with a possible D match to TRBD1 (5 bases). This CDR3 has 15 amino acids. The germline V and J ends were trimmed by 2 bases and 7 bases, with 17 bases remaining between them. Germline V CDR1 and CDR2: LGHDT, YNNKEL (reference sequence). The CDR3: CASSQFGHSAIEAFF. As DNA, the CDR3 is TGTGCCAGCAGCCAATTTGGACACTCAGCTATTGAAGCTTTCTTT.

The V and J genes are TRBV11-2 and TRBJ1-5, with D unclear. The CDR3 is 11 amino acids. Trimming pared 3 bases from V and 6 bases from J, leaving 3 bases between. CDR1 and CDR2 from the germline V gene are SGHAT and FQNNGV. CDR3 in amino acids: CASSFFQPQHF. The CDR3 coding sequence is TGTGCCAGCAGCTTCTTTCAGCCCCAGCATTTT.